Listed here are 25 T cell receptor beta chains from one sample, sequenced in a study of T cell responses to AZD1222 COVID-19 vaccine. Some clones are missing from TCRdb's copy, which holds only in-frame ones; the method was immunoSEQ multiplex PCR. The sample lists 110,000 or so clones; around 88% were seen once. Sequenced here: peripheral blood, sampled 28 days after the second AZD1222 dose. These receptor sequences come from an adult who received the AZD1222 COVID-19 vaccine.

The chain employs TRBV11-3 and TRBJ2-5; 10 nucleotides align to TRBD2. Germline V gives CDR1 SGHNT, CDR2 YENEEA. This CDR3 is built from 15 residues. Trimming cost V 5 bases and J 5 bases; bases outside gene matches: 8. CDR3 region: CASSPRDSGRETQYF. The CDR3 DNA is TGTGCCAGCAGCCCTCGTGATAGCGGGAGGGAGACCCAGTACTTC.

This clone was observed a few times. This chain links TRBV6-5 with TRBJ1-6, with TRBD1 matching over 12 bases. V was pared by 0 bases and J by 9 bases, with 3 bases of the junction left unmatched. The CDR3 consists of 16 residues. The germline V gene encodes CDR1 MNHEY and CDR2 SVGAGI. The CDR3 bases are TGTGCCAGCAGTTACTCGGGGGGACAGGGGGCTTCACCCCTCCACTTT. This codes for CASSYSGGQGASPLHF.

This rearrangement joins TRBV7-9 to TRBJ2-7; D may be TRBD1 (6 bases). Trimming left V 2 bases short and J 0 bases short, with 8 bases between. In germline, CDR1 is SEHNR, CDR2 FQNEAQ (reference sequence). The CDR3 length is 14 residues. CDR3 amino acids: CASSLQGNSYEQYF. CDR3 bases: TGTGCCAGCAGCTTACAGGGGAACTCCTACGAGCAGTACTTC.

The CDR3 sequence is CASSITGGPNQPQHF. The CDR3 DNA is TGTGCCAGTAGTATAACAGGGGGGCCCAATCAGCCCCAGCATTTT. The rearrangement joins TRBV19 to TRBJ1-5; 8 nucleotides line up with TRBD1. V lost 2 bases, J lost 3 bases, and 3 bases stayed unmatched. There are 15 residues in the CDR3. Germline lookup yields CDR1 LNHDA and CDR2 SQIVND (reference sequence).

This chain links TRBV6-1 with TRBJ2-7, with TRBD1 identical over 8 bases. This CDR3 spans 15 amino acids. V shed 1 base, J shed 7 bases, and the junction held 9 bases outside the gene matches. Germline loops: CDR1 MNHNS, CDR2 SASEGT. CDR3 sequence reads: CASSEVRGLSTEQYF. CDR3 in DNA: TGTGCCAGCAGTGAAGTCAGGGGGCTATCTACAGAGCAGTACTTC.

This chain joins TRBV7-2 and TRBJ1-2; D gene unclear. The CDR3 runs 14 residues. Trimming removed 4 bases from V and 5 bases from J, with 14 bases in between. The V gene's germline CDR1 is SGHTA and CDR2 FQGNSA. The CDR3 bases are TGTGCCAGCAGCTCATCGGTGGGCGATTATGGCTACACCTTC. Its protein product is CASSSSVGDYGYTF.

This clone was seen just once. This sequence joins TRBV5-1 and TRBJ1-3, with D hard to call. The length of the CDR3 is 14 residues. V shed 0 bases and J shed 2 bases, with 6 bases lying between them. From germline, CDR1 is SGHRS and CDR2 YFSETQ. Written as DNA, the CDR3 is TGCGCCAGCAGCTTGGACGGGGCTGGAAACACCATATATTTT. This sequence encodes CASSLDGAGNTIYF. Full variable domain (missing parts from reference TRBV5-1 and TRBJ1-3): KAGVTQTPRYLIKTRGQQVTLSCSPISGHRSVSWYQQTPGQGLQFLFEYFSETQRNKGNFPGRFSGRQFSNSRSEMNVSTLELGDSALYLCASSLDGAGNTIYFGEGSWLTVV.

The chain joins TRBV29-1 to TRBJ2-1, with D possibly TRBD1 on 6 matching bases. Per the germline V gene, CDR1 is SQVTM and CDR2 is ANQGSEA. Between the trimmed V and J ends, which lost 6 bases and 6 bases, there was a span of 18 bases. The CDR3 length is 14 residues. CDR3 bases: TGCAGCGTCGCCGGGACACATAAGAGCAATGAGCAGTTCTTC. Its translation is CSVAGTHKSNEQFF.

This clone was recorded once. The CDR3 loop is CASSPLSSYGYTF. The CDR3 DNA is TGTGCCAGCAGTCCCCTATCCAGCTATGGCTACACCTTC. This chain uses TRBV28 with TRBJ1-2; the D is unclear. Per germline, CDR1 MDHEN and CDR2 SYDVKM. The CDR3 loop spans 13 amino acids. V shed 5 bases and J shed 4 bases, with 11 bases lying between them.

The CDR3: CASSLPLITWTEAFF. The DNA for the CDR3 is TGTGCCAGCAGCTTACCTCTTATAACTTGGACTGAAGCTTTCTTT. This chain joins TRBV13 and TRBJ1-1; D is uncertain. The CDR3 extends over 15 amino acids. Germline CDR1 reads PRHDT; CDR2 reads FYEKMQ (reference sequence). With 2 bases removed from V and 5 bases from J, the gap between germline ends came to 15 bases.

This chain uses TRBV28 with TRBJ2-7; 9 nucleotides agree with TRBD2. CDR3 size: 12 residues. The V gene end was trimmed by 11 bases and the J gene end by 3 bases; junction bases not matched to a gene: 5. CDR1 is MDHEN, CDR2 SYDVKM, per germline. CDR3 region: CAAAGGHYEQYF. The CDR3 region has the DNA TGTGCCGCTGCGGGGGGGCACTACGAGCAGTACTTC.

V and J are TRBV9 and TRBJ2-7; 7 bases are shared with TRBD1. Per the germline V gene, CDR1 is SGDLS and CDR2 is YYNGEE. V was clipped by 1 base and J by 5 bases; unmatched bases: 3. CDR3 length: 13 amino acids. For the CDR3, the DNA is TGTGCCAGCAGCGTAACAGGGGCGAACGAGCAGTACTTC. It encodes CASSVTGANEQYF.

The chain is built from TRBV3-1 (or the pseudogene TRBV3-2) and TRBJ2-5; D call uncertain. The CDR3 extends over 13 amino acids. Germline V gene lookup returns CDR1 LGHDT and CDR2 YNNKEL (reference sequence). The V and J ends lost 1 base and 10 bases respectively, with 13 bases between them. The CDR3 DNA sequence: TGTGCCAGCAGCCAAGTTCCTACGGGTATCCAGTACTTC. It is translated as CASSQVPTGIQYF.

A few counts support this clone. This chain joins TRBV5-5 and TRBJ1-3, with 8 bases identical to TRBD1. Trimming at V came to 5 bases and at J to 8 bases, leaving 9 bases not matched to a gene. Germline assignment: CDR1 SGHKS and CDR2 YYEKEE (reference sequence). The CDR3 is 14 amino acids. The CDR3 spells CASSYWTQGDTIYF. CDR3 bases: TGTGCCAGCAGTTATTGGACACAGGGGGACACCATATATTTT.

This chain joins TRBV19 and TRBJ2-7; tentative D call: TRBD1 (6 bases). Per germline, CDR1 LNHDA and CDR2 SQIVND (reference sequence). The CDR3 runs to 12 residues. Trimming removed 4 bases from V and 3 bases from J, with 7 bases in between. DNA for the CDR3: TGTGCCAGTAGTAGGACAGACTACGAGCAGTACTTC. Amino acids: CASSRTDYEQYF.

The CDR3 DNA sequence: TGTGCCAGCTCACCTTCGGGGACTGAAGCTTTCTTT. Translated, it gives CASSPSGTEAFF. The chain has TRBV18 and TRBJ1-1; no definite D call. Trimming shortened V by 3 bases and J by 5 bases, and 7 bases separated the two germline ends. The CDR3 contains 12 residues. Germline lookup yields CDR1 KGHSH and CDR2 LQKENI.

V gene TRBV7-9 combines with J gene TRBJ1-1, with unresolved D. Trimming left V 3 bases short and J 1 base short, with 6 bases between. CDR1 and CDR2 from the germline V gene are SEHNR and FQNEAQ (reference sequence). This CDR3 contains 13 residues. This CDR3 reads CASSFRGNTEAFF. Here the CDR3 DNA reads TGTGCCAGCAGCTTCCGTGGGAACACTGAAGCTTTCTTT.

This clone was counted once. V is TRBV19 and J is TRBJ2-1; perhaps TRBD1 as D (6 bases). CDR1 is LNHDA and CDR2 is SQIVND in the germline V gene (reference sequence). This CDR3 is 11 amino acids long. The V gene lost 3 bases and the J gene lost 13 bases, with 10 bases spanning the gap. The CDR3 reads CASSIKGGQFF. CDR3 in DNA: TGTGCCAGTAGTATTAAAGGGGGTCAGTTCTTC.

This chain joins TRBV29-1 and TRBJ2-1; 14 bases match TRBD2. The germline V gene encodes CDR1 SQVTM and CDR2 ANQGSEA. This CDR3 is 16 amino acids long. J lost 9 bases, V lost 3 bases, and 10 bases had no gene match. As DNA, the CDR3 is TGCAGCGTTGACTCGGGACTAGCGGGAGCGTTTGGTGAGCAGTTCTTC. Protein product: CSVDSGLAGAFGEQFF.

This chain joins TRBV5-6 and TRBJ1-4, with no clear D. The CDR3 spans 13 residues. Germline lookup yields CDR1 SGHDT and CDR2 YYEEEE. V lost 0 bases and J 2 bases, leaving 2 bases between the germline ends. This chain's CDR3 is CASSLETNEKLFF. The CDR3, as DNA: TGTGCCAGCAGCTTGGAGACTAATGAAAAACTGTTTTTT.

To note about this clone: Other nucleotide sequences from this sample produce the same CDR3. The rearrangement links TRBV28 to TRBJ1-2; D not certain. V shed 2 bases and J shed 6 bases, with 7 bases lying between them. Germline CDR1 is MDHEN and CDR2 is SYDVKM. The CDR3 has 12 amino acids. The CDR3 coding sequence is TGTGCCAGCAGTTTACTGGGGAATGGCTACACCTTC. It translates to CASSLLGNGYTF.

In this sample, this clone turned up a few times. The CDR3 coding sequence is TGTGCCAGCAGCCGGGGGCCTGGGGACGAGCAGTACTTC. It encodes CASSRGPGDEQYF. The chain recombines TRBV7-2 with TRBJ2-7; D is tentatively TRBD1 or TRBD2 (6 bases each). The germline V gene has CDR1 SGHTA and CDR2 FQGNSA. The CDR3 runs to 13 residues. The V end was cut by 5 bases, the J end by 5 bases, with 13 bases between.

The chain links TRBV24-1 to TRBJ2-5; a possible D gene is TRBD1 (6 bases). Germline lookup yields CDR1 KGHDR and CDR2 SFDVKD. The CDR3 has 17 amino acids. V was pared by 3 bases and J by 1 base, with 17 bases between. DNA for the CDR3: TGTGCCACCAGTGATAGCCCGCCTCAGGGGCCCCAAGAGACCCAGTACTTC. Protein sequence: CATSDSPPQGPQETQYF.

This clone has only one observation. V and J are TRBV9 and TRBJ2-1; TRBD2 agrees at 13 bases. J gave up 9 bases and V 3 bases, and 6 bases lay outside the gene matches. Germline V gives CDR1 SGDLS, CDR2 YYNGEE. The CDR3 is 15 residues long. CDR3 region: CASSGTSGGASEQFF. The CDR3 nucleotides are TGTGCCAGCAGCGGAACTAGCGGGGGGGCCTCTGAGCAGTTCTTC.

The J gene is TRBJ1-3, the V gene TRBV18; D possibly corresponds to TRBD1 (6 bases). Between the trimmed V and J ends, which lost 6 bases and 4 bases, there was a span of 16 bases. The CDR3 runs 15 residues. The V gene's germline CDR1 is KGHSH and CDR2 LQKENI. The CDR3 DNA reads as TGTGCCAGCTCCGCGGACAGTCTCCCCGGAAACACCATATATTTT. Its protein is CASSADSLPGNTIYF.